The subject of this entry is one T cell receptor beta chain. Antigen specificity is unknown. This specimen comes from a study of T cells in Graves' hyperthyroidism and ophthalmopathy. Study-level results: Blood also carried most thyroid clonotypes expanded above 0.001.

The CDR3 is 12 amino acids. CDR1 is SGHVS, CDR2 FQNEAQ, per germline. V was cut by 7 bases and J by 3 bases, with 9 bases left in between. Using RNA transcripts as the source, TCR beta CDR3 regions were amplified. First-round RT-PCR with HTBI primers amplified the TCR CDR3 region. TCRdb reprocessed the multiplex PCR reads via MiXCR and lists one record per CDR3 protein. In the table there are a few hundred thousand distinct CDR3 sequences, 15% to 20% of which are singletons. Lactation, pregnancy, other autoimmune disease or uncontrolled infection led to exclusion of patients. Diagnosis rested on symptoms, serum thyroxine and TRAb, thyroid ultrasound, and orbital computed tomography.

V gene TRBV7-8 combines with J gene TRBJ1-2; no definite D call. Sequenced: blood. The sequence was collected from a woman in her 40s with Graves' ophthalmopathy. CDR3 nucleotides: TGTGCCAGCAAAAGGGTGGACTATGGCTACACCTTC. This translates into CASKRVDYGYTF.